One sample yielded the 13 T cell receptor beta chains listed below, sequenced in a study of cytomegalovirus exposure and HLA in healthy donors. Profiling relied on immunoSEQ multiplex PCR, and the TCRdb table lists in-frame clones only, not all of them. The data contain about 98,000 clones, roughly 89% of them singletons. The sample consisted of PBMCs. These receptors came from a woman aged 25 to 39 in good health and CMV-seronegative.

The chain is built from TRBV6-1 and TRBJ1-2; 7 bases line up with TRBD1. The CDR3 has 13 amino acids. After removal of 8 bases from V and 4 bases from J, the junction contained 7 bases not matched to a gene. Germline CDR1 and CDR2: MNHNS and SASEGT. CDR3 nucleotides: TGTGCCAGCCTGGGACAGCTTTTCTATGGCTACACCTTC. Its translation is CASLGQLFYGYTF.

The chain carries TRBV2 and TRBJ2-5, with D perhaps TRBD1 (7 bases). The V gene's germline CDR1 is SNHLY and CDR2 FYNNEI. This CDR3 region has 13 residues. V was clipped by 6 bases and J by 3 bases, with 11 bases between them. The CDR3 bases are TGTGCCAGCAGATCAGGGGGGAAAGAGACCCAGTACTTC. The encoded protein is CASRSGGKETQYF.

The chain employs TRBV7-9 and TRBJ2-7, with D possibly TRBD2 on 6 matching bases. Germline V gene sequence: CDR1 SEHNR, CDR2 FQNEAQ (reference sequence). The CDR3 has 16 amino acids. V was clipped by 4 bases and J by 3 bases, with 19 bases between them. The CDR3 protein is CASSSALRRGYYEQYF. The CDR3 region has the DNA TGTGCCAGCAGCTCAGCGCTCAGGAGGGGTTACTACGAGCAGTACTTC. Drawing the rest from reference TRBV7-9 and TRBJ2-7, the complete variable domain is DTGVSQNPRHKITKRGQNVTFRCDPISEHNRLYWYRQTLGQGPEFLTYFQNEAQLEKSRLLSDRFSAERPKGSFSTLEIQRTEQGDSAMYLCASSSALRRGYYEQYFGPGTRLTVT.

The chain is built from TRBV7-9 and TRBJ2-3, with TRBD1 as a possible D gene (5 bases). CDR1 is SEHNR and CDR2 is FQNEAQ in the germline V gene (reference sequence). The CDR3 is made up of 14 amino acids. V lost 1 base and J 6 bases, leaving 11 bases between the germline ends. CDR3 in amino acids: CASSLGGLRDTQYF. CDR3 in DNA: TGTGCCAGCAGCTTAGGGGGCTTAAGGGATACGCAGTATTTT.

The chain employs TRBV5-6 and TRBJ2-7; TRBD1 aligns across 8 bases. The V and J ends lost 3 bases and 7 bases, in that order; junction bases with no gene match: 3. In germline, CDR1 is SGHDT, CDR2 YYEEEE. This CDR3 has 12 amino acids. The DNA of the CDR3 is TGTGCCAGCAGCTCTGACAGGGGTGAGCAGTACTTC. Protein sequence: CASSSDRGEQYF.

This chain connects TRBV7-3 to TRBJ2-2; D is perhaps TRBD2 (6 bases). CDR1 and CDR2 from the germline V gene are SGHTA and FQGTGA. The CDR3 runs 13 residues. The V gene lost 5 bases and the J gene lost 4 bases, with 8 bases spanning the gap. The CDR3 DNA is TGTGCCAGCAGCCGGACTACCACCGGGGAGCTGTTTTTT. This sequence encodes CASSRTTTGELFF.

J is TRBJ1-3 and V is TRBV5-1; 9 nucleotides line up with TRBD1. This CDR3 has 15 amino acids. With V trimmed by 4 bases and J by 4 bases, 6 bases remained unmatched. The germline CDR1 and CDR2 sequences are SGHRS and YFSETQ. The CDR3 DNA sequence: TGCGCCAGCAGCCCCGGACAGGGGTGGGGAAACACCATATATTTT. Translation: CASSPGQGWGNTIYF.

CDR3 sequence (DNA): TGTGCCAGCAGAACTGACCGCCGCGGTGAGACCCAGTACTTC. Translation: CASRTDRRGETQYF. The chain couples TRBV7-9 to TRBJ2-5, with D hard to call. The CDR3 has 14 amino acids. From germline, CDR1 is SEHNR and CDR2 FQNEAQ (reference sequence). Trimming shortened V by 6 bases and J by 5 bases, and 16 bases separated the two germline ends. Drawing the rest from reference TRBV7-9 and TRBJ2-5, the complete variable domain is DTGVSQNPRHKITKRGQNVTFRCDPISEHNRLYWYRQTLGQGPEFLTYFQNEAQLEKSRLLSDRFSAERPKGSFSTLEIQRTEQGDSAMYLCASRTDRRGETQYFGPGTRLLVL.

The chain carries TRBV7-6 and TRBJ2-1; TRBD2 matches 7 bases. Germline V gene data show CDR1 as SGHVS and CDR2 as FNYEAQ. After removal of 2 bases from V and 0 bases from J, the junction contained 13 bases not matched to a gene. This CDR3 has 19 residues. The CDR3 bases are TGTGCCAGCAGCTTATACGTCCCTCTAGCGGAGGGCTCCTACAATGAGCAGTTCTTC. Amino acid sequence: CASSLYVPLAEGSYNEQFF.

V and J are TRBV7-9 and TRBJ2-7; 9 nucleotides line up with TRBD2. V lost 4 bases and J lost 0; bases outside the gene matches: 7. The CDR3 contains 16 residues. The germline V gene encodes CDR1 SEHNR and CDR2 FQNEAQ (reference sequence). The CDR3 region has the DNA TGTGCCAGCAGCTCCTCAGATAGCGGGAGCTCCTACGAGCAGTACTTC. Translation gives CASSSSDSGSSYEQYF.

This chain joins TRBV2 and TRBJ1-1; D gene unclear. Germline CDR1 SNHLY, CDR2 FYNNEI. This CDR3 region has 14 residues. The germline V and J ends were trimmed by 4 bases and 0 bases, with 9 bases remaining between them. The CDR3 spells CASSVTSLNTEAFF. In DNA, the CDR3 is TGTGCCAGCAGTGTTACTAGCTTGAACACTGAAGCTTTCTTT.

The rearrangement links TRBV29-1 to TRBJ2-3; D possibly corresponds to TRBD1 (5 bases). The V end lost 3 bases, the J end lost 2 bases, and 18 bases lay between the germline ends. Looked up from germline, CDR1 is SQVTM and CDR2 is ANQGSEA. This CDR3 is built from 16 residues. CDR3 protein: CSVDLKGLKVTDTQYF. The CDR3 nucleotides are TGCAGCGTTGACCTTAAGGGGCTTAAAGTCACAGATACGCAGTATTTT.

The chain uses TRBV6-5 and TRBJ2-7; TRBD2 matches 8 bases. V lost 6 bases and J lost 5; bases outside the gene matches: 9. Germline V gene data show CDR1 as MNHEY and CDR2 as SVGAGI. CDR3 size: 14 residues. CDR3 loop: CASRPGTRQDEQYF. The CDR3 nucleotides read TGTGCCAGCAGACCCGGGACTAGACAGGACGAGCAGTACTTC.